This TCR beta chain appears in the sequencing data of a study of blood T cell repertoires in COVID-19. Whole-study context: The cDNA or gDNA used as material had been derived from T cells, B-cell-depleted T cells, or PBMCs.

The method was immunoSEQ multiplex PCR; TCRdb's version includes in-frame clones alone and lacks a portion of them. The repertoire has hundreds of thousands of clones, 70% to 90% of them found once; the top ten carry around 0.8%. The ends lost 6 bases at V and 2 bases at J; junction bases unmatched: 3. The CDR3 has 14 amino acids. Germline-derived CDR1 and CDR2 are MNHEY and SVGAGI. This clone came up many times. Other DNA sequences in the same sample also yield this CDR3. Individuals aged roughly 18 to 95 years were recruited from 20 to 25 US areas. Clinical histories supplied by participants themselves formed the basis of cohort assignment. Exposed enrollees had met someone with a PCR-confirmed or clinician-diagnosed COVID-19 case at some point within the 2 weeks before study entry.

This TCR was recovered from a man aged 50 or older who had been exposed to COVID-19. Material for sequencing was PBMCs or T cells enriched from blood (not recorded which). The rearrangement joins TRBV6-5 to TRBJ1-2, with 10 bases fitting TRBD1. The CDR3 DNA follows: TGTGCCAGCAGACCGGACAGGGGGAACTATGGCTACACCTTC. Residues: CASRPDRGNYGYTF.